The 20 T cell receptor beta chains below all came from one sample that was sequenced in a study of T cell responses to AZD1222 COVID-19 vaccine (dated by TCRdb to the early 2020s). The sample's time point, from its label and the paper: baseline before first vaccination. Library prep was done by the immunoSEQ multiplex PCR assay. TCRdb limited this immuneACCESS table to in-frame rearrangements with V and J called. A share of clones is missing; checked studies link under half to unresolved V genes, and the rest is unexplained. Here the sample has under 150,000 clones; 93% occur a single time. The leading ten clones occupy about 0.86% of the sample. This material consisted of peripheral blood, taken on day 0 of AZD1222 vaccination. These receptors were obtained from an adult in good health.

This clone was detected once. The rearrangement uses TRBV19 and TRBJ2-1, with D perhaps TRBD1 (5 bases). Trimming shortened V by 6 bases and J by 3 bases, and 18 bases separated the two germline ends. Germline V gene sequence: CDR1 LNHDA, CDR2 SQIVND (reference sequence). The CDR3 runs to 16 residues. The DNA of the CDR3 is TGTGCCAGTAGACCCAATACAGGTTTTCTCTACAATGAGCAGTTCTTC. Translated, it gives CASRPNTGFLYNEQFF.

The gene calls are TRBV5-8 and TRBJ1-5; TRBD1 aligns across 7 bases. The ends lost 0 bases at V and 1 base at J; junction bases unmatched: 10. The CDR3 loop spans 18 amino acids. Germline loops: CDR1 SGHTS, CDR2 YDEGEE. CDR3 sequence (DNA): TGTGCCAGCAGCTTGGAATTGAGGGGGCGAAAAAGCAATCAGCCCCAGCATTTT. It codes for CASSLELRGRKSNQPQHF.

This chain links TRBV12-5 with TRBJ1-2; D is unresolved. CDR1 is LGHNT, CDR2 FRNRAP, per germline. There are 10 residues in the CDR3. V was cut by 6 bases and J by 8 bases, with 7 bases left in between. CDR3 coding DNA: TGTGCTAGTGGGGATAGAGGCTACACCTTC. Translation: CASGDRGYTF.

The rearrangement links TRBV5-5 to TRBJ2-5; D may be TRBD1 (5 bases). Trimming took off 2 bases at V and 1 base at J, with 9 bases between the two ends. The germline gives CDR1 SGHKS, CDR2 YYEKEE (reference sequence). This CDR3 comprises 14 residues. CDR3 in amino acids: CASSFGQAQETQYF. The CDR3 bases are TGTGCCAGCAGCTTCGGACAAGCCCAAGAGACCCAGTACTTC.

The gene calls are TRBV7-9 and TRBJ1-5; 10 bases line up with TRBD1. The V segment lost 5 bases and the J segment 0 bases; nucleotides outside the gene matches: 4. This CDR3 contains 16 residues. The germline V gene has CDR1 SEHNR and CDR2 FQNEAQ (reference sequence). The CDR3 sequence: CASSPGTGVSNQPQHF. The CDR3 nucleotides are TGTGCCAGCAGCCCAGGGACAGGGGTTAGCAATCAGCCCCAGCATTTT. The full variable domain, with the rest looked up from reference TRBV7-9 and TRBJ1-5, is DTGVSQNPRHKITKRGQNVTFRCDPISEHNRLYWYRQTLGQGPEFLTYFQNEAQLEKSRLLSDRFSAERPKGSFSTLEIQRTEQGDSAMYLCASSPGTGVSNQPQHFGDGTRLSIL.

This clone came up a few times. This sequence joins TRBV11-2 and TRBJ1-1; unclear D gene. This CDR3 spans 14 amino acids. Germline V gene sequence: CDR1 SGHAT, CDR2 FQNNGV. Trimming left V 7 bases short and J 1 base short, with 13 bases between. CDR3 sequence reads: CASNLGWQNTEAFF. CDR3 DNA sequence: TGTGCCAGCAATCTGGGCTGGCAGAACACTGAAGCTTTCTTT.

For this clone: The sample carries other DNA sequences with the same CDR3. The CDR3 loop reads CASSQTGPYGYTF. CDR3 nucleotides: TGCGCCAGCAGCCAAACAGGCCCGTATGGCTACACCTTC. The chain uses TRBV4-1 and TRBJ1-2, with D perhaps TRBD1 (5 bases). The CDR3 length is 13 residues. V lost 2 bases to trimming and J lost 5 bases, with 9 bases between them. Per germline, CDR1 MGHRA and CDR2 YSYEKL.

This clone has a single count. This sequence joins TRBV19 and TRBJ1-2; 8 nucleotides match TRBD1. The V segment lost 7 bases and the J segment 8 bases; nucleotides outside the gene matches: 12. CDR3 length equals 14 residues. CDR1 LNHDA and CDR2 SQIVND come from the germline V gene (reference sequence). CDR3 loop: CASNEPGQGQGYTF. The CDR3 nucleotides are TGTGCCAGTAATGAACCTGGACAGGGCCAGGGCTACACCTTC.

This clone was seen just once. This chain joins TRBV11-2 and TRBJ2-7; no firm D call. The CDR3 is 15 amino acids. V was pared by 5 bases and J by 3 bases, with 17 bases between. Looked up from germline, CDR1 is SGHAT and CDR2 is FQNNGV. CDR3 sequence (DNA): TGTGCCAGCAGCCCGGGTCGACCGCGTTACTACGAGCAGTACTTC. This translates into CASSPGRPRYYEQYF. The complete variable domain, with remaining parts taken from reference TRBV11-2 and TRBJ2-7, reads EAGVAQSPRYKIIEKRQSVAFWCNPISGHATLYWYQQILGQGPKLLIQFQNNGVVDDSQLPKDRFSAERLKGVDSTLKIQPAKLEDSAVYLCASSPGRPRYYEQYFGPGTRLTVT.

This chain connects TRBV5-1 to TRBJ1-6; no definite D call. The CDR3 spans 16 residues. Trimming took 5 bases from V and 0 from J, leaving 12 bases between them. Germline values: CDR1 SGHRS, CDR2 YFSETQ. CDR3 region: CASSRLPSSYNSPLHF. CDR3 nucleotide sequence: TGCGCCAGCAGTAGACTTCCGAGCTCCTATAATTCACCCCTCCACTTT.

This clone was recorded only once. The chain couples TRBV19 to TRBJ1-2; a possible D gene is TRBD1 (5 bases). Germline V lookup: CDR1 LNHDA, CDR2 SQIVND (reference sequence). The CDR3 is 12 amino acids. The V and J ends lost 5 bases and 8 bases respectively, with 12 bases between them. CDR3: CASSLTGHGYTF. As DNA, the CDR3 is TGTGCCAGTAGTCTCACAGGTCACGGCTACACCTTC.

This chain uses TRBV7-8 with TRBJ1-5; 9 nucleotides match TRBD1. The CDR3 totals 15 residues. Germline loops: CDR1 SGHVS, CDR2 FQNEAQ. V was clipped by 5 bases and J by 3 bases; unmatched bases: 5. CDR3 amino acids: CASSPWTGDNQPQHF. Here the CDR3 DNA reads TGTGCCAGCAGCCCATGGACAGGGGACAATCAGCCCCAGCATTTT.

The chain couples TRBV4-1 to TRBJ2-3, with a weak D call TRBD1 (5 bases). Trimming cost V 2 bases and J 3 bases, with 12 bases left between them. Germline loops: CDR1 MGHRA, CDR2 YSYEKL. This CDR3 has 15 residues. The CDR3 region has the DNA TGCGCCAGCAGCCAAACTGATAGGGGTACAGATACGCAGTATTTT. It is translated as CASSQTDRGTDTQYF.

The chain recombines TRBV18 with TRBJ1-6; tentatively, D is TRBD1 (5 bases). This CDR3 has 19 amino acids. Germline lookup yields CDR1 KGHSH and CDR2 LQKENI. V lost 4 bases, J lost 0 bases, and 19 bases lay in between. The CDR3 loop reads CASSRAFTAGSSYNSPLHF. CDR3 DNA: TGTGCCAGCTCACGGGCTTTTACGGCAGGGAGCTCCTATAATTCACCCCTCCACTTT.

The chain joins TRBV2 to TRBJ1-5; D remains ambiguous. V lost 1 base to trimming and J lost 2 bases, with 9 bases between them. The CDR3 covers 15 residues. Germline CDR1 and CDR2: SNHLY and FYNNEI. For the CDR3, the DNA is TGTGCCAGCAGTGAAGGGCTTTCGGGCAATCAGCCCCAGCATTTT. Its translation: CASSEGLSGNQPQHF.

CDR3 nucleotides: TGTGCCAGCAGTACCTCGGGACAGCCTAACTATGGCTACACCTTC. This sequence encodes CASSTSGQPNYGYTF. The chain has TRBV6-6 and TRBJ1-2, with 7 bases aligning to TRBD1. The CDR3 is made up of 15 amino acids. Germline V CDR1 and CDR2: MNHNY, SVGAGI (reference sequence). V gave up 5 bases and J gave up 0 bases; unmatched junction bases: 6.

V usage is TRBV6-2 or TRBV6-3 and J usage is TRBJ2-2; TRBD2 agrees at 7 bases. Germline V CDR1 and CDR2: MNHEY, SVGEGT. The CDR3 covers 14 residues. V lost 6 bases and J lost 3; bases outside the gene matches: 4. The CDR3 coding sequence is TGTGCCAGCAGCCGCACTAGCGACACCGGGGAGCTGTTTTTT. Amino acids: CASSRTSDTGELFF.

This chain connects TRBV5-1 to TRBJ1-5, with 7 positions matching TRBD1. Looked up from germline, CDR1 is SGHRS and CDR2 is YFSETQ. This CDR3 has 14 amino acids. J gave up 9 bases and V 4 bases, and 10 bases lay outside the gene matches. CDR3 bases: TGCGCCAGCAGCCCTCAGGGAGGGGGCGGGCCCCAGCATTTT. Translating gives CASSPQGGGGPQHF.

V usage is TRBV18 and J usage is TRBJ1-3, with D possibly matching TRBD1 (5 bases). Per germline, CDR1 KGHSH and CDR2 LQKENI. The CDR3 has 14 residues. The V end was cut by 7 bases, the J end by 3 bases, with 13 bases between. Written as DNA, the CDR3 is TGTGCCAGCTACGACCAGGGTTATGGAAACACCATATATTTT. Translation gives CASYDQGYGNTIYF.

V gene TRBV6-1 combines with J gene TRBJ2-3, with D perhaps TRBD1 (6 bases). V was clipped by 3 bases and J by 7 bases, with 17 bases between them. Germline CDR1 reads MNHNS; CDR2 reads SASEGT. This CDR3 spans 15 amino acids. CDR3 in amino acids: CASSERQGYSHTQYF. CDR3 DNA: TGTGCCAGCAGTGAGCGGCAGGGGTATTCACATACGCAGTATTTT.